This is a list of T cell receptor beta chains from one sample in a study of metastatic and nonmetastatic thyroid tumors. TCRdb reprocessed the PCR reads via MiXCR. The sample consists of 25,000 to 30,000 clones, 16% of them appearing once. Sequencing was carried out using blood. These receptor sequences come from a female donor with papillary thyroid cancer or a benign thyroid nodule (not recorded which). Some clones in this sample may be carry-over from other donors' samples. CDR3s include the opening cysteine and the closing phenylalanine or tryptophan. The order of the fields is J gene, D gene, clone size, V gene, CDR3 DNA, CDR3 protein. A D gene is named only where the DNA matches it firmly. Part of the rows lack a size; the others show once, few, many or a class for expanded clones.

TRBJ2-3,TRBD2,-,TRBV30,TGTGCCTGGAGGGCTAGCGGGCTAGAGGGCACAGATACGCAGTATTTT,CAWRASGLEGTDTQYF
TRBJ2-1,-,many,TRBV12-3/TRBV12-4,TGTGCCAGCAGTTTAGGGCTTTACAATGAGCAGTTCTTC,CASSLGLYNEQFF
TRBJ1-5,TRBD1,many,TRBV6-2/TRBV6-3,TGTGCCAGCAGCTCTAACAGGGGAGTTAGCAATCAGCCCCAGCATTTT,CASSSNRGVSNQPQHF
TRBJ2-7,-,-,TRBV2,TGTGCCAACAGTTTTTATGAAGTGACACAATTCTACGAGCAGTACTTC,CANSFYEVTQFYEQYF
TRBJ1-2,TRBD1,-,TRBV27,TGTGCCAGCAGTGATCGGGGACAGACCGCTAGGAATGGCTACACCTTC,CASSDRGQTARNGYTF
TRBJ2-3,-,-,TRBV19,TGTGCCAGTAGCCTAATGACGTTAACAGATACGCAGTATTTT,CASSLMTLTDTQYF
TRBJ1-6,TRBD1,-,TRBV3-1,TGTGCCAGCAGCCGTGGGGACAGGGGAAATTCACCCCTCCACTTT,CASSRGDRGNSPLHF
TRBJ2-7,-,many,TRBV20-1,TGCAGTGCTGAGACCGGCGTGGGGATCCACGAGCAGTACTTC,CSAETGVGIHEQYF
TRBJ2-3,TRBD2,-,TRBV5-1,TGTGCCAGCATGACAGCGGGAGAAGACACGCAGTATTTT,CASMTAGEDTQYF
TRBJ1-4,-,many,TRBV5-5,TGTGCCAGCAGCTGGGGGGGGTCCACTAATGAAAAACTGTTTTTT,CASSWGGSTNEKLFF
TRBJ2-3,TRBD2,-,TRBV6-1,TGCGCCAGCAGTAGACGGGAGGGAATTAAAGATACGCAGTATTTT,CASSRREGIKDTQYF
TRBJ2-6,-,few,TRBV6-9,TGTGCCAGCAGTTATACTCCGGTCTCTGGGGCCAACGTCCTGACTTTC,CASSYTPVSGANVLTF
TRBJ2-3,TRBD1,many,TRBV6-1,TGTGCCAGCGGGGACAGATACACAGATACGCAGTATTTT,CASGDRYTDTQYF
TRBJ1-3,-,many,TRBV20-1,TGCAGTGCCGTATCCCCGGGACACCCGGTGGTCTCTGGAAACACCATATATTTT,CSAVSPGHPVVSGNTIYF
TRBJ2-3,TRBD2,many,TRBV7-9,TGTGCCAGCAGCCCCGGGACTAGCATAACAGATACGCAGTATTTT,CASSPGTSITDTQYF
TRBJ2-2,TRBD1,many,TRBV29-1,TGCAGCGTTGTGGACAGGGGGAACACCGGGGAGCTGTTTTTT,CSVVDRGNTGELFF
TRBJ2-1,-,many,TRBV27,TGTGCCAGCAGCGACCGGGGCCACAATGAGCAGTTCTTC,CASSDRGHNEQFF
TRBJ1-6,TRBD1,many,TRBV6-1,TGTGCCACAGCAAGCCAACAGGGGCCCGCCCCCCTCCACTTT,CATASQQGPAPLHF
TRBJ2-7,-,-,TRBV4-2,TGTGCCAGCAGCCCGCCAAGCTACGAGCAGTACTTC,CASSPPSYEQYF
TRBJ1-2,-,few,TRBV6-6,TGTGCCAGCAGTTACCCCGGAGGGTGCGGTGGCTACACCTTC,CASSYPGGCGGYTF
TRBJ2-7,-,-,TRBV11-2,TGTGCCAGCAACTGGGGCGGGGCCTCCTACGAGCAGTACTTC,CASNWGGASYEQYF
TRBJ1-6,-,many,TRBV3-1,TGTGCCAGCAGAGAGAGGGCCGGTAATTCACCCCTCCACTTT,CASRERAGNSPLHF
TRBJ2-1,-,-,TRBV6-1,TGTGCCAGCAGTGAATTAGTAGCGGTGGGATACAATGAGCAGTTCTTC,CASSELVAVGYNEQFF
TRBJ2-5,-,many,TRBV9,TGTGCCAGCAGCGTCCGGACTGGGGATGGGGAGACCCAGTACTTC,CASSVRTGDGETQYF
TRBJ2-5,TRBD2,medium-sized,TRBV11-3,TGTGCCAGCAGCTTAGAGGGACTAGCGGGAGAGACCCAGTACTTC,CASSLEGLAGETQYF
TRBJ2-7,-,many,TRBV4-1,TGCGCCAGCAGCCAAGAAAGAGCGCCTAGCTCCTACGAGCAGTACTTC,CASSQERAPSSYEQYF
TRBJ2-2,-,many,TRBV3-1,TGTGCCAGCAGCCAGGGGGGCCGGAACCCCACCGGGGAGCTGTTTTTT,CASSQGGRNPTGELFF
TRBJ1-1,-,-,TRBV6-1,TGTGCCAACAGCCGCCTGACCCCGGGGACTGAAGCTTTCTTT,CANSRLTPGTEAFF
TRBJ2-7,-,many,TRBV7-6,TGTGCCAGCAGCTTAGTGGCGAATGAGCAGTACTTC,CASSLVANEQYF
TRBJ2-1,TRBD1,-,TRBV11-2,TGTGCCAGCAGCTTAGGCGGGACAGGTGCCATCAATGAGCAGTTCTTC,CASSLGGTGAINEQFF